These T cell receptor beta chains were read from a single sample in a study of T cells in Graves' hyperthyroidism and ophthalmopathy. Each CDR3 protein is one row after TCRdb ran MiXCR on the multiplex PCR reads. The sample yields a few hundred thousand distinct CDR3 sequences, approximately 15% seen once. Sequenced material: blood. The origin of the receptors is a middle-aged woman with Graves' ophthalmopathy. The CDR3 runs from the conserved cysteine through the conserved F or W. The D gene is left open where the match is weak. Expanded clones are given a class, and other clones once, few, many or no size at all.

clone_size,d_call,v_call,j_call,cdr3_aa,cdr3_nt
-,-,TRBV6-6,TRBJ2-5,CVSSYSPGERTQYF,TGTGTCAGCAGTTACTCTCCGGGGGAGAGGACCCAGTACTTC
many,-,TRBV20-1,TRBJ2-1,CSAPLAKTYNEQFF,TGCAGTGCTCCTCTAGCGAAGACCTACAATGAGCAGTTCTTC
many,-,TRBV12-3/TRBV12-4,TRBJ2-1,CASSPLRGSYNEQFF,TGTGCCAGCAGTCCGTTACGGGGCTCCTACAATGAGCAGTTCTTC
many,-,TRBV3-1,TRBJ1-5,CASSQRDSNQPQHF,TGTGCCAGCAGCCAACGGGACAGCAATCAGCCCCAGCATTTT
many,-,TRBV20-1,TRBJ1-2,CSAREQGRNGYTF,TGCAGTGCTAGAGAACAGGGCAGAAATGGCTACACCTTC
many,TRBD2,TRBV11-2,TRBJ2-3,CASSPRPAGATDTQYF,TGTGCCAGCAGCCCACGGCCCGCGGGAGCAACAGATACGCAGTATTTT
many,-,TRBV5-1,TRBJ2-3,CASSLIQGDTDTQYF,TGCGCCAGCAGCTTAATTCAAGGGGACACAGATACGCAGTATTTT
many,-,TRBV27,TRBJ2-5,CASSTGGTAETQYF,TGTGCCAGCAGTACCGGGGGGACAGCAGAGACCCAGTACTTC
-,-,TRBV2,TRBJ1-6,CASRGDYNSPLHF,TGTGCCAGCCGGGGAGACTATAATTCACCCCTCCACTTT
-,-,TRBV20-1,TRBJ1-1,CSARDFWASYEAFF,TGCAGTGCTAGAGATTTCTGGGCATCCTATGAAGCTTTCTTT
-,-,TRBV19,TRBJ2-1,CASRAGVGRKHNEQFF,TGTGCCAGTAGGGCAGGGGTCGGAAGGAAACACAATGAGCAGTTCTTC
many,-,TRBV2,TRBJ1-1,CASSPRTVEAFF,TGTGCCAGCAGCCCACGGACAGTTGAAGCTTTCTTT
few,-,TRBV19,TRBJ2-1,CASSIVYNVGINEQFF,TGTGCCAGTAGTATCGTGTATAACGTGGGGATCAATGAGCAGTTCTTC
few,TRBD1,TRBV12-3/TRBV12-4,TRBJ2-2,CASSTDRALGGELFF,TGTGCCAGCAGCACGGACAGGGCCTTAGGGGGGGAGCTGTTTTTT
-,-,TRBV27,TRBJ2-1,CASSLSSTVYNEQFF,TGTGCCAGCAGTTTATCGTCTACTGTTTATAATGAGCAGTTCTTC
many,-,TRBV28,TRBJ2-1,CASEASSYNEQFF,TGTGCCAGCGAGGCGAGCTCCTACAATGAGCAGTTCTTC
few,TRBD2,TRBV7-2,TRBJ2-3,CASSLGGLAGGTSTDTQYF,TGTGCCAGCAGCTTAGGGGGACTAGCGGGGGGGACTAGCACAGATACGCAGTATTTT
few,-,TRBV9,TRBJ1-1,CASSVEGDTEAFF,TGTGCCAGCAGCGTAGAGGGAGACACTGAAGCTTTCTTT
-,-,TRBV3-1,TRBJ1-2,CASSPVGGNGYTF,TGTGCCAGCAGCCCCGTCGGGGGTAATGGCTACACCTTC
many,TRBD2,TRBV5-1,TRBJ2-5,CASSFTSGETQYF,TGCGCCAGCAGCTTTACTAGCGGAGAGACCCAGTACTTC
many,-,TRBV5-1,TRBJ1-5,CASSLDSFSNQPQHF,TGCGCCAGCAGCTTGGACAGCTTTAGCAATCAGCCCCAGCATTTT
few,TRBD1,TRBV3-1,TRBJ2-1,CASSQDGQGVNEQFF,TGTGCCAGCAGCCAAGATGGCCAGGGGGTGAATGAGCAGTTCTTC
-,TRBD1,TRBV7-2,TRBJ2-4,CASSSGQGWIDIQYF,TGTGCCAGCAGCTCAGGACAGGGCTGGATAGACATTCAGTACTTC
many,-,TRBV7-8,TRBJ2-1,CASSPARTNEQFF,TGTGCCAGCAGCCCCGCCCGGACGAATGAGCAGTTCTTC
many,-,TRBV7-9,TRBJ1-1,CASSFATFEAFF,TGTGCCAGCAGCTTTGCGACATTTGAAGCTTTCTTT
-,-,TRBV12-5,TRBJ1-4,CASGFDTTGRQKLFF,TGTGCTAGTGGTTTTGATACAACCGGGAGACAAAAACTGTTTTTT
many,-,TRBV28,TRBJ2-7,CATEGLLYEQYF,TGTGCCACCGAAGGACTACTTTACGAGCAGTACTTC
few,-,TRBV2,TRBJ2-5,CASSDGSPLGTQYF,TGTGCCAGCAGTGATGGATCACCTTTAGGGACCCAGTACTTC
few,-,TRBV7-9,TRBJ1-5,CASSPWTENQPQHF,TGTGCCAGCAGCCCCTGGACAGAGAATCAGCCCCAGCATTTT
few,-,TRBV7-2,TRBJ1-6,CASSFEGGLGNSPLHF,TGTGCCAGCAGCTTTGAGGGGGGGCTGGGCAATTCACCCCTCCACTTT
few,-,TRBV11-2,TRBJ2-3,CASSFSLGASTDTQYF,TGTGCCAGCAGCTTCTCCCTAGGCGCCAGCACAGATACGCAGTATTTT
many,-,TRBV28,TRBJ2-2,CASSPTPPGPTAPHSNTGELFF,TGTGCCAGCAGTCCCACCCCTCCGGGCCCCACGGCCCCACACTCGAACACCGGGGAGCTGTTTTTT
many,-,TRBV3-1,TRBJ2-3,CASSGGAGLADTQYF,TGTGCCAGCAGCGGGGGGGCCGGGTTAGCAGATACGCAGTATTTT
-,TRBD2,TRBV2,TRBJ2-5,CASSEDRGDGETQYF,TGTGCCAGCAGTGAAGACCGGGGGGATGGGGAGACCCAGTACTTC
many,-,TRBV12-3/TRBV12-4,TRBJ2-2,CASSGGRTSTGELFF,TGTGCCAGCAGTGGGGGCAGGACAAGCACCGGGGAGCTGTTTTTT
many,-,TRBV28,TRBJ2-1,CASSSWGGMDRPRKGEQFF,TGTGCCAGCAGTTCCTGGGGGGGTATGGACAGGCCTCGTAAGGGTGAGCAGTTCTTC
-,-,TRBV20-1,TRBJ2-3,CSAREGVTDTQYF,TGCAGTGCTAGAGAGGGAGTCACAGATACGCAGTATTTT
-,-,TRBV12-5,TRBJ2-5,CASAPTGVQETQYF,TGTGCTAGTGCCCCCACAGGAGTGCAAGAGACCCAGTACTTC
-,TRBD1,TRBV20-1,TRBJ2-1,CSAPPPGQGVEQFF,TGCAGTGCTCCCCCGCCGGGACAGGGGGTAGAGCAGTTCTTC
few,-,TRBV10-1,TRBJ2-1,CASSEYGAYNEQFF,TGCGCCAGCAGTGAGTACGGAGCCTACAATGAGCAGTTCTTC
-,TRBD2,TRBV3-1,TRBJ2-2,CASSRLAGGPGGELFF,TGTGCCAGCAGCCGACTAGCGGGAGGGCCCGGCGGGGAGCTGTTTTTT
many,-,TRBV28,TRBJ2-5,CATEPTRTQETQYF,TGTGCCACCGAACCCACACGGACACAAGAGACCCAGTACTTC
-,TRBD2,TRBV11-1,TRBJ2-3,CASSLVGGRSADTQYF,TGTGCCAGCAGCTTGGTGGGCGGGAGAAGCGCAGATACGCAGTATTTT
-,TRBD2,TRBV28,TRBJ2-1,CASSPWTSGSSNEQFF,TGTGCCAGCAGTCCATGGACTAGCGGGAGTAGCAATGAGCAGTTCTTC
few,-,TRBV5-4,TRBJ2-1,CASSLLGGGVRNEQFF,TGTGCCAGCAGCTTGTTAGGGGGAGGGGTGCGGAATGAGCAGTTCTTC
many,-,TRBV29-1,TRBJ1-2,CSVEGTPYGYTF,TGCAGCGTTGAGGGGACACCCTATGGCTACACCTTC
once,TRBD2,TRBV3-1,TRBJ2-5,CASSPGLAGGPETQYF,TGTGCCAGCAGCCCTGGACTAGCGGGAGGGCCGGAGACCCAGTACTTC
many,-,TRBV18,TRBJ2-1,CASSPYRDGNEQFF,TGTGCCAGCTCACCGTACCGGGACGGCAATGAGCAGTTCTTC
many,-,TRBV12-3/TRBV12-4,TRBJ2-3,CASSTGDHTDTQYF,TGTGCCAGCAGTACCGGGGACCACACAGATACGCAGTATTTT
many,-,TRBV7-2,TRBJ2-3,CASSTGPEADTQYF,TGTGCCAGCAGCACCGGCCCTGAGGCAGATACGCAGTATTTT
few,TRBD1,TRBV20-1,TRBJ1-5,CSARPDRNQPQHF,TGCAGTGCTAGACCGGACAGGAATCAGCCCCAGCATTTT
many,-,TRBV27,TRBJ2-5,CASSWGPRETQYF,TGTGCCAGCAGTTGGGGCCCACGGGAGACCCAGTACTTC
once,-,TRBV29-1,TRBJ2-5,CSVEKGSKETQYF,TGCAGCGTTGAAAAAGGATCCAAAGAGACCCAGTACTTC
-,TRBD2,TRBV30,TRBJ2-7,CAWSVVRGSYEQYF,TGTGCCTGGAGTGTAGTGCGGGGGTCCTACGAGCAGTACTTC
many,-,TRBV12-3/TRBV12-4,TRBJ2-7,CASSLTGEQYF,TGTGCCAGCAGCCTAACGGGGGAGCAGTACTTC
many,-,TRBV2,TRBJ2-5,CASSEGGTGETQYF,TGTGCCAGCAGTGAGGGTGGAACGGGGGAGACCCAGTACTTC
many,TRBD2,TRBV3-1,TRBJ2-5,CASSQLTSGSWKETQYF,TGTGCCAGCAGCCAACTTACTAGCGGGAGTTGGAAAGAGACCCAGTACTTC
-,TRBD1,TRBV15,TRBJ2-7,CATSRERRGPYEQYF,TGTGCCACCAGCAGAGAGCGCAGGGGGCCCTACGAGCAGTACTTC
few,-,TRBV5-6,TRBJ1-4,CASSQTGLDEKLFF,TGTGCCAGCAGTCAGACGGGACTAGATGAAAAACTGTTTTTT
-,TRBD1,TRBV7-2,TRBJ1-2,CASSQGQGLYGYTF,TGTGCCAGCAGCCAAGGACAGGGCCTCTATGGCTACACCTTC